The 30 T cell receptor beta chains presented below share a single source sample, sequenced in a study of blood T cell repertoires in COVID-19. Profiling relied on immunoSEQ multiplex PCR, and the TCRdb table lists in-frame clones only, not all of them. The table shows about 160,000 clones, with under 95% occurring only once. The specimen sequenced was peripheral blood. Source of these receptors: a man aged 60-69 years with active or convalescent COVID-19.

CDR3: CASSLAGGLQETQYF. As DNA, the CDR3 is TGTGCCAGCTCCCTAGCGGGGGGGCTGCAAGAGACCCAGTACTTC. The chain uses TRBV18 and TRBJ2-5; TRBD2 matches at 12 bases. This CDR3 spans 15 amino acids. Germline CDR1 reads KGHSH; CDR2 reads LQKENI. The V segment lost 6 bases and the J segment 2 bases; nucleotides outside the gene matches: 4.

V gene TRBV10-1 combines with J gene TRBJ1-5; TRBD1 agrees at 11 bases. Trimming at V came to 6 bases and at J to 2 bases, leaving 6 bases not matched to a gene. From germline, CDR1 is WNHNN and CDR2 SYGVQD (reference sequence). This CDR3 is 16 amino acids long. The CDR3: CASRDRGRKGNQPQHF. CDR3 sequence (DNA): TGCGCCAGCAGGGACAGGGGGCGAAAAGGCAATCAGCCCCAGCATTTT.

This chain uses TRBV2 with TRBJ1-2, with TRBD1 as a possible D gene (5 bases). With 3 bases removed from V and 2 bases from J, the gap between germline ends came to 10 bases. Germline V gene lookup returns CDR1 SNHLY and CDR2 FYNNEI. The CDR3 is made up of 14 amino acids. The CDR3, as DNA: TGTGCCAGCAGTGATAGGGGCACCAACTATGGCTACACCTTC. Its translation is CASSDRGTNYGYTF.

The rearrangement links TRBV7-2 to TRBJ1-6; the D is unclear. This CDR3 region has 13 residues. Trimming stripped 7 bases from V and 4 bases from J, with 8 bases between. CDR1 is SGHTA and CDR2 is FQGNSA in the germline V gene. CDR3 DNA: TGTGCCAGCAACCCGGGATATAATTCACCCCTCCACTTT. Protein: CASNPGYNSPLHF. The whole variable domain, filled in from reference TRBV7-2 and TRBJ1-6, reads GAGVSQSPSNKVTEKGKDVELRCDPISGHTALYWYRQSLGQGLEFLIYFQGNSAPDKSGLPSDRFSAERTGGSVSTLTIQRTQQEDSAVYLCASNPGYNSPLHFGNGTRLTVT.

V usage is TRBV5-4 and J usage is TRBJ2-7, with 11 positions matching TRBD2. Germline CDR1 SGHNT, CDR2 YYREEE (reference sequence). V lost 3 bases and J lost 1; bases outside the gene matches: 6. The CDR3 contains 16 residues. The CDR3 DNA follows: TGTGCCAGCAGCTCACCTAGCGGGGGGCGATCCTACGAGCAGTACTTC. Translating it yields CASSSPSGGRSYEQYF.

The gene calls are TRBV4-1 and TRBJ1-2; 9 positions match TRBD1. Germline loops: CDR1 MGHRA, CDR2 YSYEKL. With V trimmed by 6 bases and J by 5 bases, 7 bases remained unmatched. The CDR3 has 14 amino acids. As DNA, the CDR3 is TGCGCCAGCAGGTTCGGGACAGGGCCGTATGGCTACACCTTC. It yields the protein CASRFGTGPYGYTF.

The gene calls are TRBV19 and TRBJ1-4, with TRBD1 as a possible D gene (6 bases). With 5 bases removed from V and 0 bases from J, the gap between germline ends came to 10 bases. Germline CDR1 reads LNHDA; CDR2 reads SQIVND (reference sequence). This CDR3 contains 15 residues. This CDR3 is CASSRTDATNEKLFF. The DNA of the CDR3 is TGTGCCAGTAGTCGGACAGACGCAACTAATGAAAAACTGTTTTTT.

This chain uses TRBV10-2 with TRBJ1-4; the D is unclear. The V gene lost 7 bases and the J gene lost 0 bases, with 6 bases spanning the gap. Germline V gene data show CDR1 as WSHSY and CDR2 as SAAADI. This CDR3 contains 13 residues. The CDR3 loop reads CASNSATNEKLFF. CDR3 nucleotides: TGCGCCAGCAACAGTGCAACTAATGAAAAACTGTTTTTT.

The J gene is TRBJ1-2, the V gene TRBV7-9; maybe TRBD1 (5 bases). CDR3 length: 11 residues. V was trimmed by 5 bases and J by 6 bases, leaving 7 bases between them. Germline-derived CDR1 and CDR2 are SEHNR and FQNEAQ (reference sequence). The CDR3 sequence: CASSLRDGYTF. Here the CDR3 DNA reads TGTGCCAGCAGCCTCAGGGATGGCTACACCTTC.

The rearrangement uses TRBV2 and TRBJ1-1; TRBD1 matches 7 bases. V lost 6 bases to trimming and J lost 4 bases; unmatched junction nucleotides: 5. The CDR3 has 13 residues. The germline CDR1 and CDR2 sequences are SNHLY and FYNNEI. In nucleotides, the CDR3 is TGTGCCAGCAGGGACAACAGGGGCACTGAAGCTTTCTTT. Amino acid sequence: CASRDNRGTEAFF.

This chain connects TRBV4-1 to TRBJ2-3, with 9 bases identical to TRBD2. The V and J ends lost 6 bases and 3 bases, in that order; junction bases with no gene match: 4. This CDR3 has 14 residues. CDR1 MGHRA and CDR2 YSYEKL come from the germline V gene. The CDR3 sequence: CASRRLAGTDTQYF. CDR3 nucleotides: TGCGCCAGCAGACGTCTAGCGGGGACAGATACGCAGTATTTT.

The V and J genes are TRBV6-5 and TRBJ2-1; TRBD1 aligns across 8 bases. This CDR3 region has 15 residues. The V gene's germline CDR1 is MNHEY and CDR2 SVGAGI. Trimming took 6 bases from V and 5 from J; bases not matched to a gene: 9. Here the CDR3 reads CASRPTGAVDNEQFF. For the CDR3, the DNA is TGTGCCAGCAGACCGACAGGGGCAGTCGACAATGAGCAGTTCTTC.

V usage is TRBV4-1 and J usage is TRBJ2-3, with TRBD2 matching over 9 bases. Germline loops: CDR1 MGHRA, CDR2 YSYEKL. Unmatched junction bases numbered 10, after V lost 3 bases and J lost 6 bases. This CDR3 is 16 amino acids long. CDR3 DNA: TGCGCCAGCAGCCAGTTACAGGGACTAGCCTTGGATACGCAGTATTTT. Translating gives CASSQLQGLALDTQYF.

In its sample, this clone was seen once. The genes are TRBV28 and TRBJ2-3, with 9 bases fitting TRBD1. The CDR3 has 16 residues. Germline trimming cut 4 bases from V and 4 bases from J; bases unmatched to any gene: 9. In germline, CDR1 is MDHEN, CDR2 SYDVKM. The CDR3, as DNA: TGTGCCAGCAGTTATTCAGGACAGGGGATCCCAGATACGCAGTATTTT. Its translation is CASSYSGQGIPDTQYF.

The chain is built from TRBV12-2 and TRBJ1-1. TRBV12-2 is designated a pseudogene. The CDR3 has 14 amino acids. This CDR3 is CASRFTTGGTEAFF. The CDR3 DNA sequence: TGTGCAAGTCGCTTTACTACGGGGGGCACTGAAGCTTTCTTT.

In DNA, the CDR3 is TGCGCCAGCAGCCAAATTGGCAGGGGATTATCGAGTGGAACTGAAGCTTTCTTT. It codes for CASSQIGRGLSSGTEAFF. V usage is TRBV4-1 and J usage is TRBJ1-1; a weak D match, TRBD1 (6 bases). Germline CDR1 and CDR2: MGHRA and YSYEKL. V lost 2 bases to trimming and J lost 5 bases, with 24 bases between them. The CDR3 covers 18 residues.

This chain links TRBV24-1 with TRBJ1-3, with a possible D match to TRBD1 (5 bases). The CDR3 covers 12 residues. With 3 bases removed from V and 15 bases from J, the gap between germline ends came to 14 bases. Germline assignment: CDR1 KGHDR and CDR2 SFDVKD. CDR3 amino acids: CATSDLGACAYF. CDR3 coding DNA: TGTGCCACCAGTGATCTAGGGGCCTGCGCATATTTT.

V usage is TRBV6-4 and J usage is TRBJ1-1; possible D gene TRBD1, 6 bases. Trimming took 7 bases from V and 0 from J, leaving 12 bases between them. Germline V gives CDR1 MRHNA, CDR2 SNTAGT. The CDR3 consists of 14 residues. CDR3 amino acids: CASKGGALNTEAFF. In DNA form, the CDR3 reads TGTGCCAGCAAAGGGGGGGCCTTGAACACTGAAGCTTTCTTT.

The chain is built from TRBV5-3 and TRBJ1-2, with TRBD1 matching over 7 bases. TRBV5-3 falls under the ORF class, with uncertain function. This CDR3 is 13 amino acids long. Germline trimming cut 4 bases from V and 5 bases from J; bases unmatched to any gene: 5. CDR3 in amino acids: CARSQDRTYGYTF. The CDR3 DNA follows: TGTGCCAGAAGCCAGGACAGGACTTATGGCTACACCTTC.

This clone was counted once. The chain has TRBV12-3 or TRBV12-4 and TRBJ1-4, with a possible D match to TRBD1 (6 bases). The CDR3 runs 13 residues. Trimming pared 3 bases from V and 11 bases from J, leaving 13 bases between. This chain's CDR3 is CASSFQTGTKLFF. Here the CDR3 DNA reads TGTGCCAGCAGTTTTCAGACAGGAACGAAACTGTTTTTT.

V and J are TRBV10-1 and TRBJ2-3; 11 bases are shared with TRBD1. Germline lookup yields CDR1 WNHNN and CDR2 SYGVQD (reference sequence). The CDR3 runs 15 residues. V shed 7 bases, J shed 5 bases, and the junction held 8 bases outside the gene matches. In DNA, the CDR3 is TGCGCCAGCACCTCGGGACAGGGGGATAGAGATACGCAGTATTTT. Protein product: CASTSGQGDRDTQYF.

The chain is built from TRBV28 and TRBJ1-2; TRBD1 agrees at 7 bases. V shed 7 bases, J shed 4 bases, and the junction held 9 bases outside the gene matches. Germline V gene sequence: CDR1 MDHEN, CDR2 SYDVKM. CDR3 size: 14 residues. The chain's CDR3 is CASKKGQAVYGYTF. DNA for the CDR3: TGTGCCAGCAAAAAAGGACAGGCGGTCTATGGCTACACCTTC.

CDR3 sequence (DNA): TGTGCCACCAGCAGAGGGGGCGTTTTACCCTATAATTCACCCCTCCACTTT. Amino acid sequence: CATSRGGVLPYNSPLHF. V usage is TRBV15 and J usage is TRBJ1-6, with TRBD1 as a possible D gene (5 bases). V lost 1 base and J 2 bases, leaving 12 bases between the germline ends. CDR1 LNHNV and CDR2 YYDKDF come from the germline V gene (reference sequence). The CDR3 spans 17 residues.

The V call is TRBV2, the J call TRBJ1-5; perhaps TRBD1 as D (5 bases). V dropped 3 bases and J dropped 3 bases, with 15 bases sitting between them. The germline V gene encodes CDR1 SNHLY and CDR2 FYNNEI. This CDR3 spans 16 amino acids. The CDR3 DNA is TGTGCCAGCAGTGATGACAGACCTCTGCTCAATCAGCCCCAGCATTTT. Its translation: CASSDDRPLLNQPQHF.

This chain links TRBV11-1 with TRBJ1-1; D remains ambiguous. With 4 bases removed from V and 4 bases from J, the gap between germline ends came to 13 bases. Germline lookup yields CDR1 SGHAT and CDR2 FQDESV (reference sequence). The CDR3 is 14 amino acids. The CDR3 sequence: CASSYLTGITEAFF. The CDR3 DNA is TGTGCCAGCAGCTACCTGACGGGAATCACTGAAGCTTTCTTT.

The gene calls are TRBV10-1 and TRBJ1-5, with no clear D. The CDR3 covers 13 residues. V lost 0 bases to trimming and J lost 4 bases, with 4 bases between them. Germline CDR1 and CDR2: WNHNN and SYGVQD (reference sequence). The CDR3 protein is CASSESQNQPQHF. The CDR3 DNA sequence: TGCGCCAGCAGTGAGTCCCAGAATCAGCCCCAGCATTTT.

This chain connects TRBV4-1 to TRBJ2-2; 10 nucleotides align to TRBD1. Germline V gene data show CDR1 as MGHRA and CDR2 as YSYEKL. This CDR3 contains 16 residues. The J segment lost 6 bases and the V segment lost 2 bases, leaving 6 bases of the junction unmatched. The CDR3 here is CASSQSGQGIAGELFF. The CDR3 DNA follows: TGCGCCAGCAGCCAATCGGGACAGGGGATAGCCGGGGAGCTGTTTTTT.

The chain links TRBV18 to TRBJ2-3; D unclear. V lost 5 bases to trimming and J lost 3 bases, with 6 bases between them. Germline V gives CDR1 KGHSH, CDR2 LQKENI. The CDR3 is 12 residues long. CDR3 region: CASSDMTDTQYF. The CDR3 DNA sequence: TGTGCCAGCTCAGACATGACAGATACGCAGTATTTT.

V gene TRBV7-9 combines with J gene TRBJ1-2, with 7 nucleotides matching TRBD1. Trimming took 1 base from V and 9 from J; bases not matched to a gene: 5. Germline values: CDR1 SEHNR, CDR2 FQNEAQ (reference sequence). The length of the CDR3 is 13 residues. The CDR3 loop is CASSLETGTRYTF. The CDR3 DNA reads TGTGCCAGCAGCTTAGAGACAGGGACTCGCTACACCTTC. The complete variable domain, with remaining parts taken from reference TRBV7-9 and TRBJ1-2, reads DTGVSQNPRHKITKRGQNVTFRCDPISEHNRLYWYRQTLGQGPEFLTYFQNEAQLEKSRLLSDRFSAERPKGSFSTLEIQRTEQGDSAMYLCASSLETGTRYTFGSGTRLTVV.

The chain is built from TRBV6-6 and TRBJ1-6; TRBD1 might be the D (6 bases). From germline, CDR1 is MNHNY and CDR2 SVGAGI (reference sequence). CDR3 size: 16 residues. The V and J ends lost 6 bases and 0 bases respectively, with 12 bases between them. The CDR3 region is CASRDDRSSYNSPLHF. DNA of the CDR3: TGTGCCAGCAGAGACGACAGGAGCTCCTATAATTCACCCCTCCACTTT.